The 22 T cell receptor beta chains reported below all come from one sample, sequenced in a study of cytomegalovirus exposure and HLA in healthy donors. PCR primers comprised 60 Vbeta and 13 Jbeta primers. Data came from immunoSEQ multiplex PCR; TCRdb stores just in-frame clones and leaves some out. The repertoire holds tens of thousands of clones, about four fifths seen once, with about 12% in the top ten. The sample comprised PBMCs. The origin of the receptors is a male donor in good health and CMV-seropositive.

V and J are TRBV19 and TRBJ2-7, with 8 positions matching TRBD1. This CDR3 is 15 amino acids long. The V segment lost 6 bases and the J segment 4 bases; nucleotides outside the gene matches: 11. Germline values: CDR1 LNHDA, CDR2 SQIVND (reference sequence). CDR3 DNA sequence: TGTGCCAGTAGCCCCGGACAGGGCTTTGGTTACGAGCAGTACTTC. This encodes CASSPGQGFGYEQYF.

This clone turned up a few times. This chain joins TRBV5-1 and TRBJ2-2, with 7 bases lining up with TRBD2. The V and J ends lost 4 bases and 7 bases, in that order; junction bases with no gene match: 10. CDR1 is SGHRS, CDR2 YFSETQ, per germline. This CDR3 comprises 15 residues. The CDR3 here is CASSPGTIRGGELFF. The CDR3 bases are TGCGCCAGCAGCCCTGGGACTATCAGAGGCGGGGAGCTGTTTTTT.

This clone was observed a single time. The chain has TRBV7-8 and TRBJ1-2; D is undetermined. V lost 5 bases to trimming and J lost 7 bases, with 14 bases between them. From germline, CDR1 is SGHVS and CDR2 FQNEAQ. The CDR3 is made up of 13 amino acids. The CDR3 DNA reads as TGTGCCAGCAGCCCCTATGTCCGAGGTGGCTACACCTTC. It is translated as CASSPYVRGGYTF.

This chain uses TRBV7-2 with TRBJ2-1; 9 nucleotides align to TRBD2. This CDR3 region has 18 residues. Germline V gene data show CDR1 as SGHTA and CDR2 as FQGNSA. J was trimmed by 8 bases and V by 2 bases; bases with no gene match: 16. CDR3 sequence (DNA): TGTGCCAGCAGCTTACTGGCTCTGGGACTAGCAAATCGAGATGAGCAGTTCTTC. It encodes CASSLLALGLANRDEQFF. Looking up the rest from reference TRBV7-2 and TRBJ2-1 gives the full variable domain: GAGVSQSPSNKVTEKGKDVELRCDPISGHTALYWYRQSLGQGLEFLIYFQGNSAPDKSGLPSDRFSAERTGGSVSTLTIQRTQQEDSAVYLCASSLLALGLANRDEQFFGPGTRLTVL.

The CDR3 here is CASSPNFNRGEQYF. CDR3 DNA: TGTGCCAGCAGCCCCAATTTTAACAGGGGCGAGCAGTACTTC. The rearrangement joins TRBV5-5 to TRBJ2-7; TRBD1 aligns across 7 bases. The germline CDR1 and CDR2 sequences are SGHKS and YYEKEE (reference sequence). The CDR3 length is 14 residues. Unmatched junction bases numbered 10, after V lost 4 bases and J lost 6 bases.

The chain recombines TRBV5-1 with TRBJ1-1; D unresolved. Trimming left V 1 base short and J 0 bases short, with 10 bases between. CDR1 is SGHRS and CDR2 is YFSETQ in the germline V gene. The CDR3 totals 15 residues. The CDR3 protein is CASSLFSEMNTEAFF. Here the CDR3 DNA reads TGCGCCAGCAGCTTGTTCTCAGAAATGAACACTGAAGCTTTCTTT.

In its sample, this clone was seen once. The chain has TRBV18 and TRBJ2-5, with D maybe TRBD1 (5 bases). The CDR3 is made up of 15 amino acids. V was pared by 3 bases and J by 3 bases, with 14 bases between. Germline CDR1 is KGHSH and CDR2 is LQKENI. CDR3: CASSPGSGLKETQYF. The CDR3, as DNA: TGTGCCAGCTCACCGGGGTCAGGGCTGAAAGAGACCCAGTACTTC.

This chain connects TRBV2 to TRBJ2-2; the D is unclear. The CDR3 totals 14 residues. From germline, CDR1 is SNHLY and CDR2 FYNNEI. Trimming removed 8 bases at V and 1 base at J, with 11 bases between. The CDR3 DNA sequence: TGTGCCAGCCGATACAGATGGAACACCGGGGAGCTGTTTTTT. Its protein is CASRYRWNTGELFF.

J is TRBJ1-3 and V is TRBV18; D unresolved. Trimming left V 2 bases short and J 4 bases short, with 15 bases between. Germline-derived CDR1 and CDR2 are KGHSH and LQKENI. The CDR3 loop spans 16 amino acids. CDR3 residues: CASSPTAGIVGNTIYF. The CDR3 nucleotides are TGTGCCAGCTCACCAACCGCAGGAATTGTAGGAAACACCATATATTTT.

The chain combines TRBV4-1 with TRBJ2-3; TRBD2 matches 10 bases. Looked up from germline, CDR1 is MGHRA and CDR2 is YSYEKL. The CDR3 spans 17 residues. J was trimmed by 4 bases and V by 0 bases; bases with no gene match: 7. CDR3 region: CASSQDQAGGPSDTQYF. CDR3 in DNA: TGCGCCAGCAGCCAAGATCAAGCGGGAGGGCCCTCAGATACGCAGTATTTT.

The sample holds one count of this clone. This chain links TRBV9 with TRBJ1-5; D is unclear. This CDR3 is built from 15 residues. Trimming shortened V by 0 bases and J by 4 bases, and 11 bases separated the two germline ends. The germline V gene encodes CDR1 SGDLS and CDR2 YYNGEE. The CDR3 loop reads CASSVEGRQNQPQHF. As DNA, the CDR3 is TGTGCCAGCAGCGTAGAAGGCAGACAAAATCAGCCCCAGCATTTT.

The chain uses TRBV11-2 and TRBJ2-2; TRBD1 might be the D (5 bases). The CDR3 extends over 17 amino acids. Looked up from germline, CDR1 is SGHAT and CDR2 is FQNNGV. The V gene lost 5 bases and the J gene lost 7 bases, with 23 bases spanning the gap. The CDR3 region is CASSVQGFGLVGGELFF. CDR3 sequence (DNA): TGTGCCAGCAGCGTCCAGGGTTTCGGGCTAGTCGGCGGGGAGCTGTTTTTT.

This clone was found a few times. The J gene is TRBJ2-7, the V gene TRBV6-6; 13 positions agree with TRBD2. Germline lookup yields CDR1 MNHNY and CDR2 SVGAGI (reference sequence). With V trimmed by 6 bases and J by 0 bases, 2 bases remained unmatched. There are 15 residues in the CDR3. For the CDR3, the DNA is TGTGCCAGCAGCTGGACTAGCGGGAGCTCCTACGAGCAGTACTTC. It codes for CASSWTSGSSYEQYF.

This chain joins TRBV10-3 and TRBJ1-6; 8 nucleotides line up with TRBD1. The CDR3 consists of 15 residues. Germline CDR1 and CDR2: ENHRY and SYGVKD. V was pared by 4 bases and J by 8 bases, with 7 bases of the junction left unmatched. The CDR3 DNA reads as TGTGCCATCAGTGCAGGGGGCATTTTCGATTCACCCCTCCACTTT. It codes for CAISAGGIFDSPLHF.

The chain links TRBV9 to TRBJ2-7; 11 bases align to TRBD1. With V trimmed by 0 bases and J by 3 bases, 2 bases remained unmatched. The CDR3 is made up of 15 amino acids. Looked up from germline, CDR1 is SGDLS and CDR2 is YYNGEE. The CDR3 DNA follows: TGTGCCAGCAGCGTAGGAGGGACAGGGGGCTACGAGCAGTACTTC. This sequence encodes CASSVGGTGGYEQYF.

The chain employs TRBV29-1 and TRBJ2-1; D perhaps matches TRBD2 (6 bases). The CDR3 length is 12 residues. From germline, CDR1 is SQVTM and CDR2 ANQGSEA. V was clipped by 3 bases and J by 6 bases, with 9 bases between them. The CDR3 is CSVDGGVNEQFF. In DNA, the CDR3 is TGCAGCGTTGACGGGGGTGTCAATGAGCAGTTCTTC.

This chain connects TRBV7-2 to TRBJ1-1; D is possibly TRBD1 (5 bases). The germline V gene encodes CDR1 SGHTA and CDR2 FQGNSA. V lost 4 bases and J 4 bases, leaving 13 bases between the germline ends. The CDR3 is 14 residues long. The CDR3 region has the DNA TGTGCCAGCAGCTCTAGGGCAGGGTTCACTGAAGCTTTCTTT. Translated: CASSSRAGFTEAFF.

The rearrangement uses TRBV30 and TRBJ1-2, with 7 positions matching TRBD1. Trimming took 4 bases from V and 8 from J; bases not matched to a gene: 4. The CDR3 runs to 11 residues. Germline assignment: CDR1 GTSNPN and CDR2 SVGIG (reference sequence). Here the CDR3 reads CAWKTGRGYTF. In DNA, the CDR3 is TGTGCCTGGAAGACAGGGCGAGGCTACACCTTC.

The J gene is TRBJ2-5, the V gene TRBV6-5; possible D gene TRBD2, 6 bases. CDR3 length: 15 residues. V dropped 0 bases and J dropped 3 bases, with 11 bases sitting between them. Germline CDR1 is MNHEY and CDR2 is SVGAGI. The CDR3 loop is CASSYSGAGKETQYF. CDR3 DNA sequence: TGTGCCAGCAGTTACTCTGGGGCGGGGAAAGAGACCCAGTACTTC.

This clone turned up a few times. The chain has TRBV4-1 and TRBJ2-5; a possible D gene is TRBD2 (5 bases). The CDR3 runs to 15 residues. V was clipped by 0 bases and J by 5 bases, with 13 bases between them. Per germline, CDR1 MGHRA and CDR2 YSYEKL. CDR3 amino acids: CASSQEYGSGETQYF. Here the CDR3 DNA reads TGCGCCAGCAGCCAAGAGTATGGGAGTGGGGAGACCCAGTACTTC.

V and J are TRBV11-2 and TRBJ2-1; TRBD2 might be the D (6 bases). The CDR3 contains 17 residues. V lost 8 bases and J 1 base, leaving 21 bases between the germline ends. Germline CDR1 and CDR2: SGHAT and FQNNGV. CDR3 sequence: CASAAGGKAESYNEQFF. DNA for the CDR3: TGTGCCAGCGCGGCGGGCGGGAAGGCAGAGTCCTACAATGAGCAGTTCTTC.

The J gene is TRBJ2-2, the V gene TRBV5-6; a weak D match, TRBD1 (7 bases). Trimming took 0 bases from V and 7 from J, leaving 10 bases between them. CDR1 and CDR2 (germline): SGHDT, YYEEEE. The CDR3 has 14 amino acids. For the CDR3, the DNA is TGTGCCAGCAGCTTGGCAGGGGGAGGCGGGGAGCTGTTTTTT. Protein sequence: CASSLAGGGGELFF. The variable domain in full, with the rest retrieved from reference TRBV5-6 and TRBJ2-2, is DAGVTQSPTHLIKTRGQQVTLRCSPKSGHDTVSWYQQALGQGPQFIFQYYEEEERQRGNFPDRFSGHQFPNYSSELNVNALLLGDSALYLCASSLAGGGGELFFGEGSRLTVL.